The present TCR beta chain was sequenced within a study of T-cell memory formation after mild COVID-19. With 2 bases removed from V and 6 bases from J, the gap between germline ends came to 8 bases. This CDR3 has 12 amino acids. The germline V gene encodes CDR1 MNHEY and CDR2 SVGEGT. One entry per CDR3 protein, called by TCRdb with MiXCR from the 5' RACE reads. The sample has more than 100,000 distinct CDR3 sequences, over 15% seen once; the top ten hold approximately 5.2%. The V call is TRBV6-2 or TRBV6-3, the J call TRBJ2-7; D is unclear. This clonotype was sampled from a man younger than 35 who had mild COVID-19 (a few samples of this study predate the infection). Cell type and time point are not known. Input material: PBMCs or a T cell subset sorted from them (not recorded which). CDR3 DNA sequence: TGTGCCAGCAGTTACGGGGTCTCCGAGCAGTACTTC. This codes for CASSYGVSEQYF.